This T cell receptor beta chain is drawn from a study of Graves' ophthalmopathy and Graves' hyperthyroidism. As for the study in general: Peripheral blood collection took place at initial diagnosis, before any treatment.

Study outcomes and limitations: Ophthalmopathy could be told apart from stable hyperthyroidism by a 13-signature model (approximately 90% sensitivity, around 84% specificity). Clonotypes were expanded in thyroid at above 0.001 frequency, and most also appeared in blood.

From RNA, the CDR3 regions of TCR beta chains were amplified and sequenced. An initial RT-PCR round employing HTBI primers preceded a second-round multiplex PCR. In TCRdb, the multiplex PCR reads were re-called with MiXCR into one record per CDR3 protein. Counted here are 400,000 to 450,000 distinct CDR3 sequences, around 21% occurring once; the ten biggest clones make up roughly 3%. This clonotype was seen many times. Its antigen remains unidentified. J lost 0 bases, V lost 5 bases, and 16 bases had no gene match. The CDR3 extends over 18 amino acids. Hyperthyroidism in these 18- to 65-year-old patients was newly diagnosed, lasting under 2 months.

The clonotype comes from a woman between 18 and 29 years old with stable Graves' hyperthyroidism. Sequencing input: peripheral blood. V gene TRBV12-3 or TRBV12-4 combines with J gene TRBJ2-7, with 7 bases matching TRBD1. The CDR3 DNA is TGTGCCAGCAGTCCCGGGGTCAGATGGGGGACAGCCTCCTACGAGCAGTACTTC. This encodes CASSPGVRWGTASYEQYF.